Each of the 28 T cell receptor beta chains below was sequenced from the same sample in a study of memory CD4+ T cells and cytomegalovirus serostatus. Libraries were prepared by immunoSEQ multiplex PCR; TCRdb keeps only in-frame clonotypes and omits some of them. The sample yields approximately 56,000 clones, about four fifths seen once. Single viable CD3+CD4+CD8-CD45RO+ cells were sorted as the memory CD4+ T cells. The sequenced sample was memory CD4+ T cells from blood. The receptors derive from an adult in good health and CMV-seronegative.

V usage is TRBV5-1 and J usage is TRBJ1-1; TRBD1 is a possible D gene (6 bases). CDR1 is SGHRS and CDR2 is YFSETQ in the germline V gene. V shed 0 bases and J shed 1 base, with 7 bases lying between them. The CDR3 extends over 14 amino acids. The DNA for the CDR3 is TGCGCCAGCAGCTTGGCACAGGGGAACACTGAAGCTTTCTTT. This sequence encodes CASSLAQGNTEAFF.

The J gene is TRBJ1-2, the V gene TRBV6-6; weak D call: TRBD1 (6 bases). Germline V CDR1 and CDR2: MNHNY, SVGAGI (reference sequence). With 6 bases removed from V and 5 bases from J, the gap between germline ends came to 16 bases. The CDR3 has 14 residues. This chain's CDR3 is CASSPDGQPYGYTF. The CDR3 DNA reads TGTGCCAGCAGCCCCGACGGACAGCCGTATGGCTACACCTTC.

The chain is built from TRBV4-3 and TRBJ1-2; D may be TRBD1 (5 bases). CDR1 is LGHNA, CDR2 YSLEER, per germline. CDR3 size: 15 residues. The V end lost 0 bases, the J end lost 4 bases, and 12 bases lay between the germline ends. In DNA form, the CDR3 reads TGCGCCAGCAGCCAAGAACCAGGGTCGGGCTATGGCTACACCTTC. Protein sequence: CASSQEPGSGYGYTF.

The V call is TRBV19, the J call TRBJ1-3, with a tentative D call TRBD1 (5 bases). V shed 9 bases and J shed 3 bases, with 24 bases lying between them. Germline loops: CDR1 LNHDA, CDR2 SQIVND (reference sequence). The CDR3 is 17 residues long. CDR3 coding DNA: TGTGCCAGCAACTCGTTTGGTTGGGGCCCCGGTGGAAACACCATATATTTT. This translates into CASNSFGWGPGGNTIYF.

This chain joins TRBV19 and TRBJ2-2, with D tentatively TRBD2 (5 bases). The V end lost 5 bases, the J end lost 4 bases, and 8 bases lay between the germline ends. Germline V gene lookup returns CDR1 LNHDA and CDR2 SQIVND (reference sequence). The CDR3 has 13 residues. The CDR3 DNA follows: TGTGCCAGTAGTCGGGGATTCACCGGGGAGCTGTTTTTT. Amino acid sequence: CASSRGFTGELFF.

CDR3 DNA sequence: TGTGCCAGCAGCAAAACCGGGACACCGACGCAGTATTTT. Translated, it gives CASSKTGTPTQYF. This chain connects TRBV5-6 to TRBJ2-3; TRBD1 is a possible D gene (6 bases). The CDR3 is 13 residues long. Germline values: CDR1 SGHDT, CDR2 YYEEEE. Trimming pared 4 bases from V and 9 bases from J, leaving 15 bases between.

This chain's CDR3 is CAILKGRGEKLFF. In nucleotides, the CDR3 is TGTGCCATCCTAAAGGGGCGAGGCGAAAAACTGTTTTTT. This rearrangement joins TRBV28 to TRBJ1-4, with D maybe TRBD1 (5 bases). The CDR3 has 13 residues. Trimming stripped 10 bases from V and 8 bases from J, with 17 bases between. The germline V gene encodes CDR1 MDHEN and CDR2 SYDVKM.

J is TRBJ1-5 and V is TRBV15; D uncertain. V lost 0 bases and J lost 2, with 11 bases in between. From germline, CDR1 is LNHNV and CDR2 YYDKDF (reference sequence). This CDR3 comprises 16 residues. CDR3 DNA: TGTGCCACCAGCAGAGATAACCGGAGGGGCAATCAGCCCCAGCATTTT. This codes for CATSRDNRRGNQPQHF.

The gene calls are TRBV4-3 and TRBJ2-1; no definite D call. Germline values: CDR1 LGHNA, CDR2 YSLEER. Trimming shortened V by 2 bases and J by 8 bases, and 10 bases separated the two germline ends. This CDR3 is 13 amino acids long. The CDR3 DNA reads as TGCGCCAGCAGCCAAAGTTTGCTGTATGAGCAGTTCTTC. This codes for CASSQSLLYEQFF.

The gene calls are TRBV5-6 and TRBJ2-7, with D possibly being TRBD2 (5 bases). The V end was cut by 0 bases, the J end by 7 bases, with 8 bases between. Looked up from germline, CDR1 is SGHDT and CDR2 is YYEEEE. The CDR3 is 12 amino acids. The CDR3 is CASSLDPGEQYF. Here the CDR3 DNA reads TGTGCCAGCAGCTTGGATCCGGGGGAGCAGTACTTC.

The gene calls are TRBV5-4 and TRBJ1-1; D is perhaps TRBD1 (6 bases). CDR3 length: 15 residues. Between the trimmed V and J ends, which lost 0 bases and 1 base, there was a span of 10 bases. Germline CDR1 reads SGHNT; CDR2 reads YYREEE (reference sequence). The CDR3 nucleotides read TGTGCCAGCAGCTTGGGGGGGGGCTCGAACACTGAAGCTTTCTTT. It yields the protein CASSLGGGSNTEAFF.

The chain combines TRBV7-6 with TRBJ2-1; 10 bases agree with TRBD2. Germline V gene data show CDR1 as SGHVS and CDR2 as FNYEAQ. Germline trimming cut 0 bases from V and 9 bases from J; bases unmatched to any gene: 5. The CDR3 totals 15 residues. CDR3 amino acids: CASSLASGGKGEQFF. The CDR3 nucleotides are TGTGCCAGCAGCTTAGCTAGCGGGGGGAAGGGTGAGCAGTTCTTC.

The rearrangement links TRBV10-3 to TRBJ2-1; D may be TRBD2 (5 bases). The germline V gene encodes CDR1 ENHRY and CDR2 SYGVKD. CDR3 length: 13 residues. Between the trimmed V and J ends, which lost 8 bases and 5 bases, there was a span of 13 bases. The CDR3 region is CAIRGRTDNEQFF. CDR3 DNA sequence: TGTGCCATCCGCGGCCGGACTGACAATGAGCAGTTCTTC.

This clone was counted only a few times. Here the CDR3 reads CASRASPQYETQYF. The CDR3, as DNA: TGTGCCAGCAGAGCCTCCCCCCAGTACGAGACCCAGTACTTC. The gene calls are TRBV11-2 and TRBJ2-5; D gene unclear. Germline CDR1 and CDR2: SGHAT and FQNNGV. The CDR3 sequence is 14 residues long. The V gene lost 6 bases and the J gene lost 5 bases, with 16 bases spanning the gap.

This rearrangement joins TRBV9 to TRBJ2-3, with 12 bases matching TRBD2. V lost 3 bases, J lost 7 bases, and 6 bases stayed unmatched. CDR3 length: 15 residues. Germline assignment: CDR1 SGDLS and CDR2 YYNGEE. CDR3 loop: CASSATSGGTHTQYF. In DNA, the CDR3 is TGTGCCAGCAGCGCCACTAGCGGGGGGACGCATACGCAGTATTTT.

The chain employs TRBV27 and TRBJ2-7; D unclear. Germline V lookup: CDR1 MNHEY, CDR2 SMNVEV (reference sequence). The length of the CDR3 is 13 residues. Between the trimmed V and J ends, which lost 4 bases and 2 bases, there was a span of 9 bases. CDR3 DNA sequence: TGTGCCAGCAGTTACCGCCGAACCTACGAGCAGTACTTC. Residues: CASSYRRTYEQYF.

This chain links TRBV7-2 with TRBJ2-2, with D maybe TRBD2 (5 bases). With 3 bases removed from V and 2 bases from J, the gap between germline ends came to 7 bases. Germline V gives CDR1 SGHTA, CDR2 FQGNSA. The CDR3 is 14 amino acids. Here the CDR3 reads CASSLDFNTGELFF. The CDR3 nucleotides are TGTGCCAGCAGCTTGGACTTTAACACCGGGGAGCTGTTTTTT.

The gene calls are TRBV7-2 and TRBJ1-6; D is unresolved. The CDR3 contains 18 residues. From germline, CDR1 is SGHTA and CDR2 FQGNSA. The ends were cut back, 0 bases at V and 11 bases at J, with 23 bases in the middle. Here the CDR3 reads CASSLAGNRVGSIPPLHF. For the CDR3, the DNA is TGTGCCAGCAGCTTAGCAGGAAACCGGGTGGGTAGTATACCACCCCTCCACTTT.

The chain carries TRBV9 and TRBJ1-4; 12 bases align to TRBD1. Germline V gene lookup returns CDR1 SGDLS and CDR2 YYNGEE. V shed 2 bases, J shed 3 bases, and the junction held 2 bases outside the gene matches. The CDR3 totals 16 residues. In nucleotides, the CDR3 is TGTGCCAGCAGCGTTGGGACAGGGGGCTCTAATGAAAAACTGTTTTTT. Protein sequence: CASSVGTGGSNEKLFF. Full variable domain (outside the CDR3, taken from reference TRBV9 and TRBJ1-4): DSGVTQTPKHLITATGQRVTLRCSPRSGDLSVYWYQQSLDQGLQFLIQYYNGEERAKGNILERFSAQQFPDLHSELNLSSLELGDSALYFCASSVGTGGSNEKLFFGSGTQLSVL.

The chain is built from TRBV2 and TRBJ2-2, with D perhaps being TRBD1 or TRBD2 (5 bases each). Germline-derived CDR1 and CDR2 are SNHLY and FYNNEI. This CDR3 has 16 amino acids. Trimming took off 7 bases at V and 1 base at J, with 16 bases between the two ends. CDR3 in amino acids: CASTLEKGRNTGELFF. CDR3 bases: TGTGCCAGCACCCTCGAGAAGGGGAGGAACACCGGGGAGCTGTTTTTT.

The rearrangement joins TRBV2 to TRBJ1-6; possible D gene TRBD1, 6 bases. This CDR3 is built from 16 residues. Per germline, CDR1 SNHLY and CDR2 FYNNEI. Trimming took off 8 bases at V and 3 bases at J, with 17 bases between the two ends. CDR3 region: CASSDGQTLYNSPLHF. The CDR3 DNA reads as TGTGCCAGCTCCGACGGACAGACCCTCTATAATTCACCCCTCCACTTT.

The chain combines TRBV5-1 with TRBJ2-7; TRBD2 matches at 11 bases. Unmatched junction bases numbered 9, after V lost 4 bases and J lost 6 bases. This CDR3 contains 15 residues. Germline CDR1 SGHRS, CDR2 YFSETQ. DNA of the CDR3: TGCGCCAGCAGCCTGGGACTAGCGGAGCCGGGCGAGCAGTACTTC. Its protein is CASSLGLAEPGEQYF. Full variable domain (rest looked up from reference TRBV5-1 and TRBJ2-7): KAGVTQTPRYLIKTRGQQVTLSCSPISGHRSVSWYQQTPGQGLQFLFEYFSETQRNKGNFPGRFSGRQFSNSRSEMNVSTLELGDSALYLCASSLGLAEPGEQYFGPGTRLTVT.

The CDR3 DNA sequence: TGTGCCAGCAGGCACCAGGGGGCCAGTGAAAAACTGTTTTTT. Its protein product is CASRHQGASEKLFF. The chain joins TRBV27 to TRBJ1-4; the match to TRBD1 covers 8 bases. The CDR3 runs 14 residues. V gave up 6 bases and J gave up 7 bases; unmatched junction bases: 7. Germline-derived CDR1 and CDR2 are MNHEY and SMNVEV (reference sequence). The variable domain in full, completed from reference TRBV27 and TRBJ1-4, reads EAQVTQNPRYLITVTGKKLTVTCSQNMNHEYMSWYRQDPGLGLRQIYYSMNVEVTDKGDVPEGYKVSRKEKRNFPLILESPSPNQTSLYFCASRHQGASEKLFFGSGTQLSVL.

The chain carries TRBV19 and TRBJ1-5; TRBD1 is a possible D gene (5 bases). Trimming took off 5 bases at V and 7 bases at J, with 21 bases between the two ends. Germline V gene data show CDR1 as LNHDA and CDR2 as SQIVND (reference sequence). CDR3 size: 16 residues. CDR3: CASSPPPPAGRQPQHF. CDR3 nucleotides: TGTGCCAGTAGTCCCCCCCCTCCGGCAGGGAGACAGCCCCAGCATTTT.

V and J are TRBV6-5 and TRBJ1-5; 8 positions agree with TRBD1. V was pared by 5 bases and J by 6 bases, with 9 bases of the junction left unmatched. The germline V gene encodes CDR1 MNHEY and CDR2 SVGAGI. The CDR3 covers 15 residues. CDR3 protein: CASSPQGAGSQPQHF. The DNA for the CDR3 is TGTGCCAGCAGTCCTCAGGGGGCAGGGTCTCAGCCCCAGCATTTT.

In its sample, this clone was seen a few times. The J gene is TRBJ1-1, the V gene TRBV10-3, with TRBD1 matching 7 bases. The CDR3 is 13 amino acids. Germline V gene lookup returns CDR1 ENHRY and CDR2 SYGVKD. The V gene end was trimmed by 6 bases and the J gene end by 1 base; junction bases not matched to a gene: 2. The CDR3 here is CAIRGTENTEAFF. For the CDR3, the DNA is TGTGCCATCAGGGGGACAGAGAACACTGAAGCTTTCTTT.

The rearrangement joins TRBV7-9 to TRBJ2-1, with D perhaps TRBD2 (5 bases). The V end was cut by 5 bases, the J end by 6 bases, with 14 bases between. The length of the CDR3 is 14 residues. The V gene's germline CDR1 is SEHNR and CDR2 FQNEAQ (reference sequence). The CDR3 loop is CASSPEGLSNEQFF. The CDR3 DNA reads TGTGCCAGCAGCCCCGAGGGTTTGAGCAATGAGCAGTTCTTC.

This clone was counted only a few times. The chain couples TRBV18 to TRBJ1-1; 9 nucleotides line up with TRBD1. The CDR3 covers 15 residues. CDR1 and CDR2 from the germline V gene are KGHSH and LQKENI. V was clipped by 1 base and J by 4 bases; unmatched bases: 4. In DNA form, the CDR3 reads TGTGCCAGCTCACCACGAGACAGGGGGACCACTGAAGCTTTCTTT. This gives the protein CASSPRDRGTTEAFF.